What follows is one T cell receptor beta chain and its context. Its specificity is unknown. Here immunoSEQ multiplex PCR was the method, and the copy in TCRdb shows in-frame clones only, minus some. This sample has 90,000 to 130,000 clones; 92% occur once, and the top ten carry approximately 8%. The record originates from a study of T cell responses to AZD1222 COVID-19 vaccine. Study-wide results and limits: Most donors were white British, females outnumbered males, and clonal diversity was possibly underestimated. Repertoire collection took place solely once the T cell response had peaked. An increase in Spike-specific TCR breadth and depth was observed after two AZD1222 doses.

Germline-derived CDR1 and CDR2 are SGHVS and FNYEAQ. This CDR3 has 17 amino acids. The germline V and J ends were trimmed by 4 bases and 0 bases, with 16 bases remaining between them. This TCR derives from an adult in good health. Sequenced material: peripheral blood, taken on day 0 of AZD1222 vaccination. This chain connects TRBV7-6 to TRBJ2-1; a weak D match, TRBD2 (6 bases). CDR3 coding DNA: TGTGCCAGCAGCTCCCGAGGGGACTTTAGCTCCTACAATGAGCAGTTCTTC. This codes for CASSSRGDFSSYNEQFF.